The 21 T cell receptor beta chains below all came from one sample that was sequenced in a study of cytomegalovirus exposure and HLA in healthy donors. Primers: 60 Vbeta forward and 13 Jbeta reverse. Profiling relied on immunoSEQ multiplex PCR, and the TCRdb table lists in-frame clones only, not all of them. The sample contains over 150,000 clones, roughly 80% of which appear only once. Sample: PBMCs. The receptor set was obtained from a woman in her 30s in good health and CMV-seropositive.

This chain connects TRBV6-7 to TRBJ1-4; D may be TRBD1 (5 bases). TRBV6-7 is noted as an ORF with a role that remains uncertain. CDR3 length: 15 residues. Trimming cost V 2 bases and J 4 bases, with 11 bases left between them. The CDR3 protein is CASSYQGGGNEKLFF. The CDR3 DNA sequence: TGTGCCAGCAGTTACCAGGGAGGCGGTAATGAAAAACTGTTTTTT.

V gene TRBV2 combines with J gene TRBJ1-1; D remains unclear. The CDR3 is 13 amino acids. Trimming stripped 3 bases from V and 4 bases from J, with 9 bases between. Germline V gene sequence: CDR1 SNHLY, CDR2 FYNNEI. The CDR3 DNA is TGTGCCAGCAGTGATCCAGGCCGCACTGAAGCTTTCTTT. Its protein product is CASSDPGRTEAFF.

The table lists this clone with a count of one. V and J are TRBV10-3 and TRBJ2-7; TRBD1 might be the D (6 bases). This CDR3 has 14 amino acids. V gave up 3 bases and J gave up 2 bases, with 11 bases separating them. Germline V gene data show CDR1 as ENHRY and CDR2 as SYGVKD. The CDR3 spells CAISEGYRAYEQYF. The CDR3 DNA reads as TGTGCCATCAGTGAAGGGTACAGGGCCTACGAGCAGTACTTC.

V usage is TRBV27 and J usage is TRBJ2-5; perhaps TRBD2 as D (5 bases). Judging by the DNA end, TRBJ2-7 fits better; the J call may be wrong. CDR1 and CDR2 (germline): MNHEY, SMNVEV (reference sequence). This CDR3 comprises 14 residues. This CDR3 reads CASSFTGLSYEQYF. CDR3 sequence (DNA): TGTGCCAGCAGTTTCACGGGGTTATCCTACGAGCAGTACTTC.

The chain is built from TRBV5-1 and TRBJ2-2; 8 positions match TRBD1. Germline V gene data show CDR1 as SGHRS and CDR2 as YFSETQ. V gave up 4 bases and J gave up 3 bases; unmatched junction bases: 14. The CDR3 has 18 amino acids. CDR3 bases: TGCGCCAGCAGCCTTAAGACAGGGGCGCGGAGGGACACCGGGGAGCTGTTTTTT. This codes for CASSLKTGARRDTGELFF.

The chain couples TRBV4-2 to TRBJ1-5; no clear D gene. The CDR3 runs to 15 residues. The V end was cut by 0 bases, the J end by 4 bases, with 10 bases between. Germline V gives CDR1 LGHNA, CDR2 YNFKEQ. CDR3 sequence reads: CASSQDQTGNQPQHF. Here the CDR3 DNA reads TGTGCCAGCAGCCAAGATCAGACGGGGAATCAGCCCCAGCATTTT.

This rearrangement joins TRBV12-5 to TRBJ2-5; D might be TRBD1 (5 bases). This CDR3 has 12 amino acids. Germline V gene lookup returns CDR1 LGHNT and CDR2 FRNRAP. Trimming removed 2 bases from V and 11 bases from J, with 12 bases in between. CDR3 sequence (DNA): TGTGCTAGTGGTTTGACACCGCAGGGACAGTACTTC. Translating gives CASGLTPQGQYF.

The chain links TRBV6-5 to TRBJ1-1; no clear D gene. This CDR3 contains 14 residues. CDR1 and CDR2 (germline): MNHEY, SVGAGI. Trimming left V 3 bases short and J 1 base short, with 9 bases between. The DNA of the CDR3 is TGTGCCAGCAGTTATGGTGCGGAGAACACTGAAGCTTTCTTT. Amino acid sequence: CASSYGAENTEAFF.

This clone was detected once. DNA of the CDR3: TGTGCCAGCAGCTTAGGTTCCGGGGCCAGGGGTAAGGAACCACTGTTTTTT. Translated, it gives CASSLGSGARGKEPLFF. The chain carries TRBV7-9 and TRBJ1-4; maybe TRBD1 (6 bases). Germline lookup yields CDR1 SEHNR and CDR2 FQNEAQ (reference sequence). V was clipped by 1 base and J by 13 bases, with 25 bases between them. This CDR3 is 17 amino acids long.

This clone was recorded once. The chain employs TRBV6-6 and TRBJ2-7; D gene ambiguous. CDR3 length: 12 residues. Germline CDR1 and CDR2: MNHNY and SVGAGI (reference sequence). V was shortened by 6 bases and J by 5 bases, with 11 bases between the two germline ends. The CDR3 coding sequence is TGTGCCAGCAGCCTATCCGACAACGAGCAGTACTTC. It yields the protein CASSLSDNEQYF.

V gene TRBV18 combines with J gene TRBJ1-6; 9 bases are shared with TRBD1. With V trimmed by 2 bases and J by 8 bases, 7 bases remained unmatched. Per the germline V gene, CDR1 is KGHSH and CDR2 is LQKENI. The CDR3 covers 16 residues. The CDR3: CASSPTMTGGHSPLHF. CDR3 bases: TGTGCCAGCTCACCAACCATGACAGGGGGTCATTCACCCCTCCACTTT.

V and J are TRBV28 and TRBJ1-1, with D uncertain. This CDR3 is 15 amino acids long. CDR1 and CDR2 (germline): MDHEN, SYDVKM. Trimming removed 2 bases from V and 0 bases from J, with 10 bases in between. The DNA for the CDR3 is TGTGCCAGCAGTTTACCTAGCTCTATGAACACTGAAGCTTTCTTT. This sequence encodes CASSLPSSMNTEAFF.

This clone was counted once. The V and J genes are TRBV6-6 and TRBJ1-2; TRBD1 might be the D (6 bases). Germline assignment: CDR1 MNHNY and CDR2 SVGAGI (reference sequence). Trimming stripped 0 bases from V and 4 bases from J, with 6 bases between. The CDR3 totals 13 residues. DNA for the CDR3: TGTGCCAGCAGTTACTCGACAGGCTATGGCTACACCTTC. This encodes CASSYSTGYGYTF.

The V call is TRBV14, the J call TRBJ2-1; TRBD1 matches at 8 bases. The CDR3 loop spans 15 amino acids. In germline, CDR1 is SGHDN, CDR2 FVKESK. Trimming removed 7 bases from V and 5 bases from J; junction bases left unmatched: 10. The CDR3 is CASTQNRGYHNEQFF. The CDR3 nucleotides are TGTGCCAGCACCCAGAACAGGGGGTACCACAATGAGCAGTTCTTC.

The rearrangement links TRBV9 to TRBJ1-2, with D perhaps matching TRBD1 (5 bases). The length of the CDR3 is 18 residues. Germline-derived CDR1 and CDR2 are SGDLS and YYNGEE. The germline V and J ends were trimmed by 0 bases and 2 bases, with 20 bases remaining between them. The CDR3 loop is CASSVAIKPTVGNYGYTF. CDR3 DNA sequence: TGTGCCAGCAGCGTAGCGATAAAACCGACAGTAGGGAACTATGGCTACACCTTC.

The chain employs TRBV10-3 and TRBJ2-5; 9 nucleotides line up with TRBD1. The J call may be faulty, since TRBJ2-7 better matches the DNA end. Germline V CDR1 and CDR2: ENHRY, SYGVKD. The CDR3 has 17 residues. CDR3 in DNA: TGTGCCATCAGCCTAATACTTGAGACAGGGGGAGGGAACGAGCAGTACTTC. The encoded protein is CAISLILETGGGNEQYF.

The sample holds one count of this clone. This rearrangement joins TRBV7-3 to TRBJ1-4; D unclear. CDR1 SGHTA and CDR2 FQGTGA come from the germline V gene. The CDR3 loop spans 15 amino acids. V was cut by 1 base and J by 3 bases, with 9 bases left in between. The chain's CDR3 is CASSLINRSNEKLFF. CDR3 DNA: TGTGCCAGCAGCTTAATCAACAGATCTAATGAAAAACTGTTTTTT.

The V call is TRBV5-1, the J call TRBJ2-3, with 7 bases identical to TRBD2. V shed 4 bases, J shed 2 bases, and the junction held 10 bases outside the gene matches. The CDR3 is made up of 16 amino acids. Germline lookup yields CDR1 SGHRS and CDR2 YFSETQ. As DNA, the CDR3 is TGCGCCAGCAGCGGGAGGGGCGGATTGTCCACAGATACGCAGTATTTT. Translating gives CASSGRGGLSTDTQYF.

V is TRBV4-1 and J is TRBJ2-3; possible D gene TRBD1, 6 bases. Germline CDR1 and CDR2: MGHRA and YSYEKL. The V gene lost 6 bases and the J gene lost 2 bases, with 21 bases spanning the gap. The length of the CDR3 is 17 residues. CDR3 sequence reads: CASSPRNYRVVTDTQYF. CDR3 nucleotide sequence: TGCGCCAGCAGTCCCCGGAATTACAGGGTCGTCACAGATACGCAGTATTTT.

The CDR3 sequence is CASRRAGGSGNTIYF. The DNA for the CDR3 is TGTGCCAGCAGGAGAGCAGGGGGTTCTGGAAACACCATATATTTT. The chain joins TRBV2 to TRBJ1-3, with 7 bases aligning to TRBD1. This CDR3 contains 15 residues. The germline gives CDR1 SNHLY, CDR2 FYNNEI. The V gene end was trimmed by 6 bases and the J gene end by 1 base; junction bases not matched to a gene: 6. The whole variable domain, remainder taken from reference TRBV2 and TRBJ1-3, is EPEVTQTPSHQVTQMGQEVILRCVPISNHLYFYWYRQILGQKVEFLVSFYNNEISEKSEIFDDQFSVERPDGSNFTLKIRSTKLEDSAMYFCASRRAGGSGNTIYFGEGSWLTVV.

The V gene is TRBV6-1, the J gene TRBJ1-1; possibly TRBD1 for D (6 bases). CDR1 and CDR2 (germline): MNHNS, SASEGT. The CDR3 extends over 12 amino acids. Trimming removed 2 bases at V and 5 bases at J, with 6 bases between. The chain's CDR3 is CASSEQGTEAFF. In DNA, the CDR3 is TGTGCCAGCAGTGAACAGGGGACTGAAGCTTTCTTT.